These 3 T cell receptor beta chains originate from one sample sequenced in a study of T cell changes during pregnancy in multiple sclerosis (dated by TCRdb to the late 2010s). Libraries were prepared through the immunoSEQ multiplex PCR assay. TCRdb re-hosts the immuneACCESS table, in-frame sequences only. Its copies lack some clones; in the studies checked, an unresolved V gene accounts for under half of them, and the cause for the rest is not known. For this sample there are 20,000 to 25,000 clones; approximately 80% appear just once. The ten top clones hold approximately 14% of the sample. Specimen: CD8+ T cells from peripheral blood mononuclear cells, collected in the first trimester of pregnancy. These receptors all come from a female donor in good health, enrolled as a control in a pregnancy study.

The chain employs TRBV6-5 and TRBJ2-5; no definite D call. V shed 6 bases and J shed 2 bases, with 10 bases lying between them. Germline assignment: CDR1 MNHEY and CDR2 SVGAGI. The CDR3 consists of 13 residues. The CDR3 DNA sequence: TGTGCCAGCAGAACTCAGGTACAAGAGACCCAGTACTTC. Protein: CASRTQVQETQYF.

CDR3 protein: CASRLGQTNSPLHF. DNA of the CDR3: TGTGCCAGCAGACTTGGACAGACTAATTCACCCCTCCACTTT. The chain recombines TRBV14 with TRBJ1-6, with D maybe TRBD1 (6 bases). The CDR3 contains 14 residues. Trimming left V 6 bases short and J 6 bases short, with 12 bases between. Germline values: CDR1 SGHDN, CDR2 FVKESK.

The V gene is TRBV7-9, the J gene TRBJ2-2, with TRBD2 matching 9 bases. Trimming at V came to 5 bases and at J to 6 bases, leaving 1 base not matched to a gene. Germline CDR1 SEHNR, CDR2 FQNEAQ (reference sequence). The CDR3 is 13 residues long. This chain's CDR3 is CASSRGGAGELFF. CDR3 in DNA: TGTGCCAGCAGCCGCGGGGGGGCCGGGGAGCTGTTTTTT.